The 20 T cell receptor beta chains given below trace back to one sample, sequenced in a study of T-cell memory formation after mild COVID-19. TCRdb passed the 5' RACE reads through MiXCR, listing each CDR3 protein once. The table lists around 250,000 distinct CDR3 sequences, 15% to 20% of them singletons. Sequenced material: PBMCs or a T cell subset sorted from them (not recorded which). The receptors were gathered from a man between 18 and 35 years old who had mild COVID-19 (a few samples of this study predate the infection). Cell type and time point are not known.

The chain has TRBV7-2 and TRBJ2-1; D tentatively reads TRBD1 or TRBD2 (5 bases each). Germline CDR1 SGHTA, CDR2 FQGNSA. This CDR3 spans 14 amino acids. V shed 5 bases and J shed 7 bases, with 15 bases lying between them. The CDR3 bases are TGTGCCAGCAGCCCTCAGCAGGGCGGGAATGAGCAGTTCTTC. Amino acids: CASSPQQGGNEQFF.

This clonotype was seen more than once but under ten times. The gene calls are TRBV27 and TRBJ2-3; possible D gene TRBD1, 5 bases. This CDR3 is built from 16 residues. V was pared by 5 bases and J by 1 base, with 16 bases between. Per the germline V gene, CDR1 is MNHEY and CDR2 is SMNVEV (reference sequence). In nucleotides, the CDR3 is TGTGCCAGCAGTGCCCGGACCCTGACAGGCACAGATACGCAGTATTTT. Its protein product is CASSARTLTGTDTQYF.

The CDR3 is CSGPSGDTQYF. The CDR3 nucleotides read TGCAGTGGCCCCTCCGGGGATACGCAGTATTTT. The V call is TRBV20-1, the J call TRBJ2-3, with D uncertain. V lost 7 bases to trimming and J lost 6 bases, with 11 bases between them. Germline CDR1 reads DFQATT; CDR2 reads SNEGSKA (reference sequence). The CDR3 is 11 amino acids.

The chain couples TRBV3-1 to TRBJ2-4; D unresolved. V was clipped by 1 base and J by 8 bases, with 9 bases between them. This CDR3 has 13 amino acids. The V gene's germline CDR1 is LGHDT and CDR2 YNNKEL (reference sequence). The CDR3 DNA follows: TGTGCCAGCAGCCAAGCGTGGGGTGACATTCAGTACTTC. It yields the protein CASSQAWGDIQYF. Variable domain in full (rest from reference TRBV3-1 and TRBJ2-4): DTAVSQTPKYLVTQMGNDKSIKCEQNLGHDTMYWYKQDSKKFLKIMFSYNNKELIINETVPNRFSPKSPDKAHLNLHINSLELGDSAVYFCASSQAWGDIQYFGAGTRLSVL.

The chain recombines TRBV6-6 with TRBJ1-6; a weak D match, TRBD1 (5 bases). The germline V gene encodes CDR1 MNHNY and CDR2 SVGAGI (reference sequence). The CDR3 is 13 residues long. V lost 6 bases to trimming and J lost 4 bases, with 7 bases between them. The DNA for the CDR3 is TGTGCCAGCAGGACAGAATATAATTCACCCCTCCACTTT. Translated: CASRTEYNSPLHF.

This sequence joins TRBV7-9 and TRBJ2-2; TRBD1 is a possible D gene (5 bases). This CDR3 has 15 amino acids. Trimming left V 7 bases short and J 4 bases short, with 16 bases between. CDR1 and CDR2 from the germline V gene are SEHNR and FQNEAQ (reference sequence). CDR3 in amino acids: CASTPWGPGTGELFF. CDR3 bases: TGTGCCAGCACCCCGTGGGGCCCTGGCACCGGGGAGCTGTTTTTT. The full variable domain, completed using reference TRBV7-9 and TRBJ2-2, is DTGVSQNPRHKITKRGQNVTFRCDPISEHNRLYWYRQTLGQGPEFLTYFQNEAQLEKSRLLSDRFSAERPKGSFSTLEIQRTEQGDSAMYLCASTPWGPGTGELFFGEGSRLTVL.

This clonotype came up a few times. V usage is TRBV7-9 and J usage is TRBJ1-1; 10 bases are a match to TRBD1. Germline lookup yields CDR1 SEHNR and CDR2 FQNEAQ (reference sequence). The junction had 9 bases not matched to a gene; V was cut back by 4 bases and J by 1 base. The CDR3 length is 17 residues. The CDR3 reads CASSSLWTGGKNTEAFF. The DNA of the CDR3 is TGTGCCAGCAGCTCCCTGTGGACAGGGGGGAAGAACACTGAAGCTTTCTTT.

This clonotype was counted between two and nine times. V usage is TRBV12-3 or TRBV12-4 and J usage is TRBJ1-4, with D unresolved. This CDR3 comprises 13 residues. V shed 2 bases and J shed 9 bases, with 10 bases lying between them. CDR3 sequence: CASSLRHVQKLFF. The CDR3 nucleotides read TGTGCCAGCAGTTTACGCCACGTCCAAAAACTGTTTTTT.

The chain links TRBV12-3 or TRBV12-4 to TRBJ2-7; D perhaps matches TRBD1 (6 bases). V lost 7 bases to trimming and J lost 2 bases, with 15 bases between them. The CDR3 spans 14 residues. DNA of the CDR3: TGTGCCAGCACCTCAAGGACAGCCCCCTACGAGCAGTACTTC. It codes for CASTSRTAPYEQYF.

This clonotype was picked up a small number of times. CDR3 loop: CASSLDSGGLETQYF. The CDR3 DNA reads as TGCGCCAGCAGCTTGGACAGCGGGGGACTAGAGACCCAGTACTTC. The V gene is TRBV5-1, the J gene TRBJ2-5; the match to TRBD2 covers 8 bases. The junction had 5 bases not matched to a gene; V was cut back by 0 bases and J by 4 bases. The CDR3 has 15 residues. Per the germline V gene, CDR1 is SGHRS and CDR2 is YFSETQ.

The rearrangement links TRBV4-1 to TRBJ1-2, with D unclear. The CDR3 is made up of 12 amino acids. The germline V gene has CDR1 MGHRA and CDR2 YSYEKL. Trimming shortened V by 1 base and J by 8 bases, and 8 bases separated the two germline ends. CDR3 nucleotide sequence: TGCGCCAGCAGCCAAGGAACAGTCGGCTACACCTTC. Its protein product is CASSQGTVGYTF.

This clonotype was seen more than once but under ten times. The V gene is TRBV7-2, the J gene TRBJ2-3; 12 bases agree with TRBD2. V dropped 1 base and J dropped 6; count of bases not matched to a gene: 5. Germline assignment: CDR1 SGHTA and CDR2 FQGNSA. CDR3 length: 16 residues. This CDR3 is CASSLDPSGGVDTQYF. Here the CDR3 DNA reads TGTGCCAGCAGCTTAGATCCTAGCGGGGGGGTGGATACGCAGTATTTT.

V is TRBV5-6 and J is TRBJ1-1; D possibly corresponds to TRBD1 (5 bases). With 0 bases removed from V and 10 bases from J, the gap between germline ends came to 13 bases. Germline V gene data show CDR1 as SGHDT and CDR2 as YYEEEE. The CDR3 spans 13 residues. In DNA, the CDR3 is TGTGCCAGCAGCTTGGGGGGCGAGGTAGGAGCTTTCTTT. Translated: CASSLGGEVGAFF.

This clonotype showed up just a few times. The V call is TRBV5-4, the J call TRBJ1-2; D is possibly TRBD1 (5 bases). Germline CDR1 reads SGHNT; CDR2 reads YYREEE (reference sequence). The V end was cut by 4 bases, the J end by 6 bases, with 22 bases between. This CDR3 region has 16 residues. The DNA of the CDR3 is TGTGCCAGCAGCCGGGGGGTAACGGAGGGTTGGAATGGCTACACCTTC. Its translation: CASSRGVTEGWNGYTF.

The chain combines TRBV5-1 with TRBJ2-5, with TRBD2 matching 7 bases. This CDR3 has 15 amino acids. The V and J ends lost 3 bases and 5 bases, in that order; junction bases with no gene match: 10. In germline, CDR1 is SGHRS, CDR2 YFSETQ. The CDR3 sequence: CASSYQLAKTETQYF. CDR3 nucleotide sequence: TGCGCCAGCAGCTACCAACTAGCGAAGACGGAGACCCAGTACTTC.

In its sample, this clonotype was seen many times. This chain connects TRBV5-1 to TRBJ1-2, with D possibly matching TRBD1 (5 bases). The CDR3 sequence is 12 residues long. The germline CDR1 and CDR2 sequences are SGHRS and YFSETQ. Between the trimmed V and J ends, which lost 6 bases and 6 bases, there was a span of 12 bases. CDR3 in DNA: TGCGCCAGCACCCGGGACGGAGATGGCTACACCTTC. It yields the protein CASTRDGDGYTF. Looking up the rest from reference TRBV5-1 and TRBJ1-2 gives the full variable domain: KAGVTQTPRYLIKTRGQQVTLSCSPISGHRSVSWYQQTPGQGLQFLFEYFSETQRNKGNFPGRFSGRQFSNSRSEMNVSTLELGDSALYLCASTRDGDGYTFGSGTRLTVV.

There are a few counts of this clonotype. The CDR3 region is CASISPGGELFF. As DNA, the CDR3 is TGTGCCAGCATCTCCCCGGGCGGGGAGCTGTTTTTT. V is TRBV28 and J is TRBJ2-2; D remains unclear. Per germline, CDR1 MDHEN and CDR2 SYDVKM. This CDR3 contains 12 residues. Trimming cost V 7 bases and J 7 bases, with 10 bases left between them.

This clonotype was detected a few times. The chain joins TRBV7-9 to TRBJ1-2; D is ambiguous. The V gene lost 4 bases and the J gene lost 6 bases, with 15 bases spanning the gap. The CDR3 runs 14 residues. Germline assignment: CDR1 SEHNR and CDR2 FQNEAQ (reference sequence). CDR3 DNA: TGTGCCAGCAGCTCTCCTACGAGGATTGATGGCTACACCTTC. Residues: CASSSPTRIDGYTF.

CDR3 sequence reads: CASSVDPGTVNTEAFF. CDR3 DNA: TGCGCCAGCAGCGTTGACCCCGGGACAGTGAACACTGAAGCTTTCTTT. The gene calls are TRBV5-1 and TRBJ1-1; 7 bases map to TRBD1. The V and J ends lost 4 bases and 0 bases, in that order; junction bases with no gene match: 9. The CDR3 is 16 residues long. Germline CDR1 and CDR2: SGHRS and YFSETQ. The full variable domain, in which reference TRBV5-1 and TRBJ1-1 provide the parts outside the CDR3, is KAGVTQTPRYLIKTRGQQVTLSCSPISGHRSVSWYQQTPGQGLQFLFEYFSETQRNKGNFPGRFSGRQFSNSRSEMNVSTLELGDSALYLCASSVDPGTVNTEAFFGQGTRLTVV.

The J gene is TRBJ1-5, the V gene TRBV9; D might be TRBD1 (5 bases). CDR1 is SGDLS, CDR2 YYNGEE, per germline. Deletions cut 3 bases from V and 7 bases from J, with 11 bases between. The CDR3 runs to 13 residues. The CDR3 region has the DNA TGTGCCAGCAGCGCAAGCGGGGACCAGCCCCAGCATTTT. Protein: CASSASGDQPQHF.